The 25 T cell receptor beta chains reported below all come from one sample, sequenced in a study of blood T cell repertoires in COVID-19. TCRdb's table, derived via immunoSEQ multiplex PCR, lists solely in-frame clones and lacks some. The data hold 300,000 to 450,000 clones, with about four fifths observed a single time. The sequenced material came from peripheral blood. All receptors come from a human donor with acute or convalescent COVID-19. The donor label of this sample is uncertain.

This chain uses TRBV20-1 with TRBJ2-6, with 9 bases aligning to TRBD2. Per the germline V gene, CDR1 is DFQATT and CDR2 is SNEGSKA (reference sequence). The trim removed 3 bases at V and 4 bases at J, leaving 7 bases unmatched. The CDR3 sequence is 16 residues long. CDR3 coding DNA: TGCAGTGCTAGTCCAGCGGGGGGCTCCGGGGCCAACGTCCTGACTTTC. Translating it yields CSASPAGGSGANVLTF.

The rearrangement joins TRBV12-3 or TRBV12-4 to TRBJ1-5; the D is unclear. The CDR3 is made up of 13 amino acids. The germline V and J ends were trimmed by 1 base and 9 bases, with 10 bases remaining between them. CDR3 nucleotide sequence: TGTGCCAGCAGTTTAGTCCAGGAGGGGCCCCAGCATTTT. Amino acid sequence: CASSLVQEGPQHF.

The CDR3 DNA is TGTGCCTGGAGTGTAACGGGGTGGATGGAGCCCCAGCATTTT. Encoded protein: CAWSVTGWMEPQHF. The rearrangement joins TRBV30 to TRBJ1-5, with unresolved D. The germline V gene encodes CDR1 GTSNPN and CDR2 SVGIG (reference sequence). The V end was cut by 0 bases, the J end by 8 bases, with 14 bases between. The CDR3 runs 14 residues. Using reference TRBV30 and TRBJ1-5 for the parts outside the CDR3, the full variable domain is SQTIHQWPATLVQPVGSPLSLECTVEGTSNPNLYWYRQAAGRGLQLLFYSVGIGQISSEVPQNLSASRPQDRQFILSSKKLLLSDSGFYLCAWSVTGWMEPQHFGDGTRLSIL.

V usage is TRBV27 and J usage is TRBJ1-6; D is possibly TRBD1 (5 bases). From germline, CDR1 is MNHEY and CDR2 SMNVEV (reference sequence). The CDR3 extends over 16 amino acids. Trimming removed 5 bases at V and 6 bases at J, with 17 bases between. CDR3 protein: CASSIVYQGSNSPLHF. The CDR3 coding sequence is TGTGCCAGCAGTATTGTTTATCAGGGTTCTAATTCACCCCTCCACTTT.

The chain recombines TRBV11-2 with TRBJ2-5, with unresolved D. Germline V lookup: CDR1 SGHAT, CDR2 FQNNGV. Trimming pared 11 bases from V and 5 bases from J, leaving 6 bases between. The CDR3 covers 9 residues. CDR3 coding DNA: TGTGCCTCCGGGGAGACCCAGTACTTC. Its protein product is CASGETQYF.

The V gene is TRBV7-6, the J gene TRBJ2-5, with 9 bases that match TRBD1. Germline CDR1 SGHVS, CDR2 FNYEAQ. The CDR3 consists of 15 residues. After removal of 6 bases from V and 4 bases from J, the junction contained 9 bases not matched to a gene. CDR3 DNA sequence: TGTGCCAGCAGTGTGGGACAGGGTATTGGAGAGACCCAGTACTTC. Residues: CASSVGQGIGETQYF. The full variable domain, completed using reference TRBV7-6 and TRBJ2-5, is GAGVSQSPRYKVTKRGQDVALRCDPISGHVSLYWYRQALGQGPEFLTYFNYEAQQDKSGLPNDRFSAERPEGSISTLTIQRTEQRDSAMYRCASSVGQGIGETQYFGPGTRLLVL.

The V call is TRBV29-1, the J call TRBJ2-7, with D unresolved. The ends were cut back, 4 bases at V and 0 bases at J, with 7 bases in the middle. Per germline, CDR1 SQVTM and CDR2 ANQGSEA. The CDR3 contains 12 residues. This CDR3 reads CSVGTGSYEQYF. CDR3 coding DNA: TGCAGCGTTGGTACTGGCTCCTACGAGCAGTACTTC.

The rearrangement uses TRBV28 and TRBJ2-3; D is possibly TRBD1 (5 bases). Trimming stripped 6 bases from V and 0 bases from J, with 10 bases between. The CDR3 has 14 residues. The germline CDR1 and CDR2 sequences are MDHEN and SYDVKM. CDR3: CASREAGSTDTQYF. The CDR3 bases are TGTGCCAGCAGAGAGGCAGGGAGCACAGATACGCAGTATTTT.

CDR3 DNA: TGTGCCAGCAGCGTCCAGGGGGTTACTAATGAAAAACTGTTTTTT. It codes for CASSVQGVTNEKLFF. The chain has TRBV7-2 and TRBJ1-4, with 7 bases that match TRBD1. The CDR3 is made up of 15 amino acids. In germline, CDR1 is SGHTA, CDR2 FQGNSA. With 5 bases clipped from V and 2 bases from J, the junction kept 5 bases outside the gene matches.

Comments on this clone: Within the sample, other DNA sequences also encode this same CDR3. The chain couples TRBV5-1 to TRBJ1-1; the D is unclear. V gave up 2 bases and J gave up 0 bases, with 5 bases separating them. This CDR3 has 13 residues. Germline loops: CDR1 SGHRS, CDR2 YFSETQ. The CDR3 DNA follows: TGCGCCAGCAGCTTCTCGTTGAACACTGAAGCTTTCTTT. Protein product: CASSFSLNTEAFF.

The chain recombines TRBV5-6 with TRBJ2-7; 8 bases match TRBD1. J was trimmed by 3 bases and V by 4 bases; bases with no gene match: 3. CDR1 and CDR2 from the germline V gene are SGHDT and YYEEEE. The CDR3 loop spans 13 amino acids. In DNA, the CDR3 is TGTGCCAGCAGCACCGGGACAGGCTACGAGCAGTACTTC. Protein product: CASSTGTGYEQYF.

The rearrangement uses TRBV6-1 and TRBJ2-7; D is perhaps TRBD2 (6 bases). This CDR3 has 14 amino acids. Per germline, CDR1 MNHNS and CDR2 SASEGT. Trimming stripped 1 base from V and 5 bases from J, with 12 bases between. This CDR3 is CASSEVWRGHEQYF. The CDR3 DNA sequence: TGTGCCAGCAGTGAAGTCTGGCGGGGTCACGAGCAGTACTTC.

The chain employs TRBV30 and TRBJ2-1, with 13 bases lining up with TRBD2. V dropped 4 bases and J dropped 4; count of bases not matched to a gene: 4. The CDR3 is 15 amino acids. CDR1 GTSNPN and CDR2 SVGIG come from the germline V gene (reference sequence). The CDR3 DNA follows: TGTGCCTGGAAGCAGGGACTAGCGGGGTACAATGAGCAGTTCTTC. Translated: CAWKQGLAGYNEQFF. The whole variable domain, filled in from reference TRBV30 and TRBJ2-1, reads SQTIHQWPATLVQPVGSPLSLECTVEGTSNPNLYWYRQAAGRGLQLLFYSVGIGQISSEVPQNLSASRPQDRQFILSSKKLLLSDSGFYLCAWKQGLAGYNEQFFGPGTRLTVL.

The CDR3 loop is CALGHPTQGVETQYF. Here the CDR3 DNA reads TGTGCCCTGGGGCACCCGACTCAAGGAGTGGAGACCCAGTACTTC. This sequence joins TRBV7-8 and TRBJ2-5; D might be TRBD1 (5 bases). Germline lookup yields CDR1 SGHVS and CDR2 FQNEAQ. V shed 11 bases and J shed 5 bases, with 24 bases lying between them. The CDR3 contains 15 residues.

This clone has only a few counts. The chain has TRBV6-1 and TRBJ1-5; 9 bases line up with TRBD1. The CDR3 length is 15 residues. Germline V lookup: CDR1 MNHNS, CDR2 SASEGT. Germline trimming cut 0 bases from V and 11 bases from J; bases unmatched to any gene: 8. The CDR3 spells CASSEAGTGKLAQHF. DNA for the CDR3: TGTGCCAGCAGTGAAGCGGGGACAGGGAAGTTGGCCCAGCATTTT.

This chain links TRBV4-1 with TRBJ1-3; tentative D call: TRBD1 (6 bases). V lost 1 base to trimming and J lost 0 bases, with 10 bases between them. The CDR3 contains 16 residues. Germline CDR1 is MGHRA and CDR2 is YSYEKL. CDR3 loop: CASSQALQGSGNTIYF. The CDR3 region has the DNA TGCGCCAGCAGCCAAGCTCTACAGGGCTCTGGAAACACCATATATTTT.

This clone was picked up a small number of times. The chain joins TRBV10-3 to TRBJ2-7, with 7 bases matching TRBD1. Germline V CDR1 and CDR2: ENHRY, SYGVKD. CDR3 size: 14 residues. With 3 bases clipped from V and 3 bases from J, the junction kept 5 bases outside the gene matches. The CDR3 bases are TGTGCCATCAGTGACAAAACAGGGGACTACGAGCAGTACTTC. Translating it yields CAISDKTGDYEQYF.

The chain recombines TRBV18 with TRBJ1-4; D not resolved. Germline-derived CDR1 and CDR2 are KGHSH and LQKENI. This CDR3 contains 16 residues. V gave up 2 bases and J gave up 1 base, with 11 bases separating them. CDR3 sequence (DNA): TGTGCCAGCTCACCAATAACAGCTCAAACTAATGAAAAACTGTTTTTT. Translation: CASSPITAQTNEKLFF.

This chain links TRBV3-1 (or the pseudogene TRBV3-2) with TRBJ1-1, with 7 positions matching TRBD1. Germline V gene data show CDR1 as LGHDT and CDR2 as YNNKEL (reference sequence). CDR3 length equals 18 residues. With V trimmed by 3 bases and J by 0 bases, 13 bases remained unmatched. The CDR3 loop is CASSHPETRQGLNTEAFF. The CDR3 DNA reads as TGTGCCAGCAGCCACCCCGAGACTCGACAGGGTTTGAACACTGAAGCTTTCTTT.

This clone was picked up one time. The chain combines TRBV5-1 with TRBJ2-7; TRBD1 aligns across 7 bases. Germline values: CDR1 SGHRS, CDR2 YFSETQ. The length of the CDR3 is 15 residues. V dropped 3 bases and J dropped 7; count of bases not matched to a gene: 13. In DNA form, the CDR3 reads TGCGCCAGCAGCTCCGCCGGGACAGTGGTTTGGGAGCAGTACTTC. It translates to CASSSAGTVVWEQYF.

The chain is built from TRBV19 and TRBJ2-7; 8 bases are a match to TRBD2. This CDR3 spans 14 amino acids. The V and J ends lost 9 bases and 2 bases, in that order; junction bases with no gene match: 9. Germline values: CDR1 LNHDA, CDR2 SQIVND (reference sequence). This CDR3 is CASPGREAPYEQYF. The DNA of the CDR3 is TGTGCCAGCCCAGGGCGGGAGGCCCCCTACGAGCAGTACTTC. Full variable domain (outside the CDR3, taken from reference TRBV19 and TRBJ2-7): DGGITQSPKYLFRKEGQNVTLSCEQNLNHDAMYWYRQDPGQGLRLIYYSQIVNDFQKGDIAEGYSVSREKKESFPLTVTSAQKNPTAFYLCASPGREAPYEQYFGPGTRLTVT.

The V and J genes are TRBV3-1 (or the pseudogene TRBV3-2) and TRBJ1-2, with D hard to call. Germline CDR1 is LGHDT and CDR2 is YNNKEL (reference sequence). The CDR3 is made up of 12 amino acids. The V end lost 2 bases, the J end lost 5 bases, and 6 bases lay between the germline ends. The CDR3 loop is CASSQTGYGYTF. The CDR3 DNA reads TGTGCCAGCAGCCAAACGGGGTATGGCTACACCTTC.

The chain couples TRBV9 to TRBJ2-7; possible D gene TRBD1, 5 bases. V was cut by 4 bases and J by 2 bases, with 13 bases left in between. Germline CDR1 is SGDLS and CDR2 is YYNGEE. This CDR3 has 14 residues. In DNA form, the CDR3 reads TGTGCCAGCAGCCCCGGACAAGGGGCCTACGAGCAGTACTTC. Translated: CASSPGQGAYEQYF.

The V and J genes are TRBV5-1 and TRBJ2-5; possibly TRBD2 for D (6 bases). Trimming took 3 bases from V and 1 from J, leaving 7 bases between them. This CDR3 comprises 13 residues. In germline, CDR1 is SGHRS, CDR2 YFSETQ. DNA of the CDR3: TGCGCCAGCAGCTCCGGGGGCCAAGAGACCCAGTACTTC. As protein: CASSSGGQETQYF.

The rearrangement uses TRBV28 and TRBJ1-4; 7 bases fit TRBD1. Germline values: CDR1 MDHEN, CDR2 SYDVKM. V lost 4 bases to trimming and J lost 3 bases; unmatched junction nucleotides: 5. CDR3 length equals 15 residues. CDR3 sequence reads: CASSSTGASNEKLFF. In nucleotides, the CDR3 is TGTGCCAGCAGTTCCACAGGGGCATCTAATGAAAAACTGTTTTTT.